The clone carrying this T cell receptor beta chain was picked up many times. Its antigen is currently unknown. The source of the sample is a study of regulatory T cells in long-lasting Graves disease. Whole-study results and caveats: Persistent disease preferred TRBV28, TRBJ1-2 and TRBJ2-5.

Between the trimmed V and J ends, which lost 6 bases and 7 bases, there was a span of 19 bases. Germline V gene lookup returns CDR1 LGHDT and CDR2 YNNKEL (reference sequence). This CDR3 has 16 amino acids. Arm-PCR of CDR3 regions with iRepertoire HTBI primers generated TCR beta libraries. MiXCR was run by TCRdb on the multiplex PCR reads, yielding one entry per CDR3 protein. The data hold more than 350,000 distinct CDR3 sequences, with under 15% observed a single time. Time point denoted: newly diagnosed GD, antithyroid drugs for less than 3 months. Making the TCR library involved RNA that had been extracted from PBMCs. This same sample was also part of a study on T cells in Graves' hyperthyroidism and ophthalmopathy.

The sequence was collected from a woman aged 30 to 39 with Graves disease. Sequenced material: peripheral blood mononuclear cells (PBMCs), taken at new diagnosis, from a patient treated with antithyroid drugs. The genes are TRBV3-1 and TRBJ1-6; no clear D gene. CDR3 region: CASSPLNGQANSPLHF. The CDR3 bases are TGTGCCAGCAGTCCTCTCAACGGGCAGGCGAATTCACCCCTCCACTTT.